What follows describes a single TCR beta chain. What it binds is not known. This sample stems from a study of blood T cells in healthy people across ages. Study-level points and caveats: Naive CD4+ cells and diversity were both higher in long-lived donors than in aged donors. Older age coincided with a roughly linear decline in TCR beta diversity per million T cells. PBMCs went unsorted, and a conclusive naive versus antigen-experienced comparison was therefore prevented.

CDR1 and CDR2 (germline): SGHAT, FQDESV (reference sequence). The CDR3 loop spans 14 amino acids. Deletions cut 7 bases from V and 5 bases from J, with 17 bases between. For every donor, a draw yielded 8.5 to 10 milliliters of peripheral blood. Alongside a J-beta primer mix, a sample-barcoded 5' primer served in a second PCR lasting about 7 to 12 cycles. One entry per CDR3 protein results from TCRdb running MiXCR on the 5' RACE reads. The top ten clones hold 23% of a sample with 1.5 million to 2 million distinct CDR3 sequences, about two fifths of them seen once. The rearrangement links TRBV11-1 to TRBJ1-1, with D unclear. Sequenced: blood. This sequence originates from a human donor in good health. The CDR3 DNA reads TGTGCCAGCATCCACCGAGACTCCGGGACTGAAGCTTTCTTT. It yields the protein CASIHRDSGTEAFF.